The clone carrying this T cell receptor (beta chain) was found a few times. The antigen remains undetermined. These data come from a study of T cells after yellow fever vaccination. Study-wide background: The fractions with low cell numbers were processed using SMART-Seq v4 Ultra Low Input. The study's findings and limits: Reappearing after the booster were most of the clones from primary vaccination (almost 97% CD4, approximately 88% CD8).

The study made its TCR cDNA through 5'RACE template switching. That step introduced a universal primer site along with UMIs. TCRdb ran MiXCR on the 5' RACE reads and lists one entry per CDR3 protein. The table has a few hundred thousand distinct CDR3 sequences, over 4.5% seen once. Germline CDR1 and CDR2: SEHNR and FQNEAQ (reference sequence). Trimming took 7 bases from V and 5 from J, leaving 15 bases between them. The CDR3 is 14 residues long. The sequencing here drew on CD4+ T cells sorted from PBMCs, taken on the day of the yellow fever booster vaccination. This rearrangement joins TRBV7-9 to TRBJ2-1, with D uncertain. This TCR derives from a man aged 18-30 years who received the YFV17D yellow fever vaccine. CDR3 loop: CASIRSGGNNEQFF. CDR3 DNA: TGTGCCAGCATTCGAAGTGGCGGAAACAATGAGCAGTTCTTC.